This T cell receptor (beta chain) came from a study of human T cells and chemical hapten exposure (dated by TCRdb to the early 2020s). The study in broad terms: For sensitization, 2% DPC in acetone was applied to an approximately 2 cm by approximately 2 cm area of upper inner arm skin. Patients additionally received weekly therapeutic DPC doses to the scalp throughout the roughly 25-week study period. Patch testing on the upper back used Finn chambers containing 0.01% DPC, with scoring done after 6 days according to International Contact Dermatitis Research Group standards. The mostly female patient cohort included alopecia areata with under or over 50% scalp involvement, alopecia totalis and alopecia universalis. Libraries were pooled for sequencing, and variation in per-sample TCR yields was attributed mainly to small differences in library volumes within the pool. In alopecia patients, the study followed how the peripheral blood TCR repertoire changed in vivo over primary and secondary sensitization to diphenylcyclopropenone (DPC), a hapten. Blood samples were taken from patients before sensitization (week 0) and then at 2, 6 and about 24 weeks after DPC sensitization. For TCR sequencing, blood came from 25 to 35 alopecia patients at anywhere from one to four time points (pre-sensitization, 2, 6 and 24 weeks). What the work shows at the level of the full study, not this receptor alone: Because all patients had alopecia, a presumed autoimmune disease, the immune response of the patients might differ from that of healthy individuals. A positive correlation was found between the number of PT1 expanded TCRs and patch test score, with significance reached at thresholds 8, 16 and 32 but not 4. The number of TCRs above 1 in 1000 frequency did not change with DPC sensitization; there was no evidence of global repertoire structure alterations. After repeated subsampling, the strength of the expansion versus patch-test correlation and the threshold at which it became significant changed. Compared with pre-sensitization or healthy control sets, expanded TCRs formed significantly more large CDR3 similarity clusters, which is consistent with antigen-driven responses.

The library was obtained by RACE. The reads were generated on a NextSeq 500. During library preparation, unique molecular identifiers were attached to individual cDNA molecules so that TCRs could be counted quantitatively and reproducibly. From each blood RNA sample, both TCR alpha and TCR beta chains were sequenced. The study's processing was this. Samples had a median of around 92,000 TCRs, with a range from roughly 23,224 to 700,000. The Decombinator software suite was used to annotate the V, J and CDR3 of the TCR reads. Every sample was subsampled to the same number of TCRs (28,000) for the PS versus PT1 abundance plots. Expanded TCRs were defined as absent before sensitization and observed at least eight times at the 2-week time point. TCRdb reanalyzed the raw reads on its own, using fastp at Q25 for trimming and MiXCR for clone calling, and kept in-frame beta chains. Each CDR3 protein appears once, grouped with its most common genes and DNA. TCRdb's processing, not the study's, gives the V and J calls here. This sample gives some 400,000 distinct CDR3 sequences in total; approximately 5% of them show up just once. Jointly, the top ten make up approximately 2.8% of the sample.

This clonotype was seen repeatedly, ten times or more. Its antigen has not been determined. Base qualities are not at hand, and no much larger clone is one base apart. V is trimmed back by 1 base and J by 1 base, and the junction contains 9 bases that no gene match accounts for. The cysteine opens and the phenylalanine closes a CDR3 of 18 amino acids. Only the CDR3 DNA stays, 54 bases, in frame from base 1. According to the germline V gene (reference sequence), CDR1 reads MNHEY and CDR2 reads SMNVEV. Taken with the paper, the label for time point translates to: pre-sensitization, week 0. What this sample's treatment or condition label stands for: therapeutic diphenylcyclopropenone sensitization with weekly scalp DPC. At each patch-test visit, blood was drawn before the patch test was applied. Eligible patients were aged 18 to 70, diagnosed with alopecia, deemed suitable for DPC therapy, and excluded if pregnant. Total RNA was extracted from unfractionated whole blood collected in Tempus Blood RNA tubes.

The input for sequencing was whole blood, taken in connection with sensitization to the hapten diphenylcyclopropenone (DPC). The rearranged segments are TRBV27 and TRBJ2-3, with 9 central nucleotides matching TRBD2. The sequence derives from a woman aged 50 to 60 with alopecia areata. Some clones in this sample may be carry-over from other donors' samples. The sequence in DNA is TGTGCCAGCAGTTTATACCCCGAGATAGCGGGGGGCACAGATACGCAGTATTTT. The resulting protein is CASSLYPEIAGGTDTQYF.